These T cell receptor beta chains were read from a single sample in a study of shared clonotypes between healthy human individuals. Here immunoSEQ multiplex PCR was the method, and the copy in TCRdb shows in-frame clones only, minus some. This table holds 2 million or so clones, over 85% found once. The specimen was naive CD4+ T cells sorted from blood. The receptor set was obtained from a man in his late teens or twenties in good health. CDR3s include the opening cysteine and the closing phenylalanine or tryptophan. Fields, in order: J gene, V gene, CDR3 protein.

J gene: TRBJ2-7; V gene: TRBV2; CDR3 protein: CASSEVPRGYEQYF
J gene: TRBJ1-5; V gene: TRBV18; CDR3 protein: CASSRQGNQPQHF
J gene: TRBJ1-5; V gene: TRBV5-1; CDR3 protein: CASSLAGTGGAEPQHF
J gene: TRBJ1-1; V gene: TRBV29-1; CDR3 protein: CSVERSTEAFF
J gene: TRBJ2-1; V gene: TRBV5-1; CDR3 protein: CASSPGQGGTYNEQFF
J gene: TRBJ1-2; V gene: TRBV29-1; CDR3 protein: CSVEREALPNYGYTF
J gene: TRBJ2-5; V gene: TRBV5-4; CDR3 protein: CASSLDSGQETQYF
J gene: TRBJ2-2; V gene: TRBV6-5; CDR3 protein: CASRMYVQSSGELFF
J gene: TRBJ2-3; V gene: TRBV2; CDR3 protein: CASSGVVRTASTDTQYF
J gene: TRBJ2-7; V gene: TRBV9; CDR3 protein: CASSGRDSPTYEQYF
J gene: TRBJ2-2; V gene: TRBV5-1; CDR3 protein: CASSSGQGFAGELFF
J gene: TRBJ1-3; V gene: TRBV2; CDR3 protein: CASSEFGQNKRGTIYF
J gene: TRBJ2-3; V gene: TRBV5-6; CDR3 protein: CASSLLSDRPTDTQYF
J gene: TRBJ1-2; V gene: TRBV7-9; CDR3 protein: CASSPQGRPTNYGYTF
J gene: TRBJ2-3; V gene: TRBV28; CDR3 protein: CASSPLAGSTDTQYF
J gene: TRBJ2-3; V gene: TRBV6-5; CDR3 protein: CASSIQGAVDTQYF
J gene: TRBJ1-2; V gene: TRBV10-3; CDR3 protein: CAISEYLGTATSYGYTF
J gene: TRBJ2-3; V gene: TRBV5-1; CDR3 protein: CASSPGTSGRAQYF
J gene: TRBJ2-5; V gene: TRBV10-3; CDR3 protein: CAISESRKETQYF
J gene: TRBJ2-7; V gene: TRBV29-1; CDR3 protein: CSVESSGGAAEQYF
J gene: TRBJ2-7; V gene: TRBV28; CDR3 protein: CASSRGTFAGQYF
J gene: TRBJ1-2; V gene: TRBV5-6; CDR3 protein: CASSFMGYTF
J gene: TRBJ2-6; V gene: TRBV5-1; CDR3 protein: CASSPDGVAANVLTF
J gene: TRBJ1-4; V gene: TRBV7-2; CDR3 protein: CASSQKGGNEKLFF
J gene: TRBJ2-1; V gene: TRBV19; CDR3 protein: CASSTLAGSRLYNYNEQFF
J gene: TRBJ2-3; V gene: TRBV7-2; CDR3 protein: CASSLEIRQTDTQYF
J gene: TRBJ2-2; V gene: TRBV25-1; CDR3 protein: CASRLSGTDTGELFF
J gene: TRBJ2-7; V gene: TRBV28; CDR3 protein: CASSLRVHEQYF
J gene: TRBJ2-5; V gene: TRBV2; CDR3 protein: CASSRVKETQYF
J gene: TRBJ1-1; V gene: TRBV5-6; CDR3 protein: CASSQGTLEAFF
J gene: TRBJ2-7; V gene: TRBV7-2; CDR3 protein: CASSPGLQYEQYF
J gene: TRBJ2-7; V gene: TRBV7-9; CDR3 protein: CASKEGNTYEQYF
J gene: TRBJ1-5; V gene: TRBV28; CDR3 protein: CASSSPDRWGQPQHF
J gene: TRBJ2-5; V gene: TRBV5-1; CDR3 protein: CASSFGRGQETQYF